This record covers a single TCR beta chain. This clone may be a read error of a much larger clone one base away. The sample belongs to a study of molecular identifiers for immune sequencing clone quantification. Naive CD8 T cells were sorted, and the gate applied was CD8+CD4-CCR7+CD45RA+. The CDR3 totals 16 residues. Germline CDR1 and CDR2: SGHAT and FQNNGV. MiXCR was run by TCRdb on the PCR reads, yielding one entry per CDR3 protein. The top ten clones hold around 0.76% of a sample with around 470,000 distinct CDR3 sequences, around 23% of them seen once. Sequenced: naive CD8+ T cells from blood, with Jurkat cell RNA spiked in. Specified subset: FACS-sorted CD8+CD4-CCR7+CD45RA+ naive T cells. This receptor was identified in a human donor in good health. Some libraries in this study had Jurkat cell RNA spiked in. The chain links TRBV11-2 to TRBJ2-3; no reliable D call. DNA of the CDR3: TGTGCCAGCAGCTTCTCAGCAGGTTATAGCACAGATACGCAGTGTTTT. This sequence encodes CASSFSAGYSTDTQCF. Full variable domain (missing parts from reference TRBV11-2 and TRBJ2-3): EAGVAQSPRYKIIEKRQSVAFWCNPISGHATLYWYQQILGQGPKLLIQFQNNGVVDDSQLPKDRFSAERLKGVDSTLKIQPAKLEDSAVYLCASSFSAGYSTDTQCFGPGTRLTVL.